This TCR beta chain was recovered during a study of monozygotic twins with inflammatory bowel disease. Donors gave about 2.5 ml of blood apiece. Germline CDR1 and CDR2: SGHRS and YFSETQ. The length of the CDR3 is 16 residues. Addition of UMIs with a 6-nucleotide sample barcode was achieved by template switching. TCRdb derives one entry per CDR3 protein from the 5' RACE reads, leaving out DNA. The sample yields about 160,000 distinct CDR3 sequences, of which the top ten take up 2.8%. Sequencing used blood. This chain links TRBV5-1 with TRBJ1-2; the TRBD1 assignment by TCRdb is unverifiable without DNA. The origin of this receptor is a human donor with ulcerative colitis or Crohn's disease, or a healthy co-twin of an affected twin (not recorded which). This CDR3 is CASSLDPSTVGYGYTF.